What follows is one T cell receptor beta chain and its context. Its target is not known. The data stem from a study of OX40 agonist ivuxolimab in advanced cancers. Study in general: Cancers in dose escalation were hepatocellular, melanoma, renal cell and head and neck. Antecedent anti-PD-1, anti-PD-L1 or anti-CTLA-4 therapy was permissible, with under 50% having received some. Whole-study findings and limits: Partial responders dosed at 0.1-3.0 mg/kg displayed clonal expansion ranking among the lowest. Within 6 weeks, CD4+ and CD8+ blood T cells expanded clonally at 0.1 to 3.0 mg/kg.

The CDR3 has 15 amino acids. V shed 3 bases and J shed 4 bases, with 12 bases lying between them. The V gene's germline CDR1 is SGHTA and CDR2 FQGNSA. Repertoires were generated with immunoSEQ multiplex PCR, while TCRdb's copy carries only in-frame clones and drops some. The sample shows fewer than 75,000 clones, approximately 86% of them seen only once. Specimen: CD4+ or CD8+ T cells sorted from blood, collected in a trial of the OX40 agonist ivuxolimab. J is TRBJ2-2 and V is TRBV7-2, with D possibly being TRBD1 (6 bases). This clonotype originated in an adult with an advanced solid tumor such as melanoma, head and neck, liver or kidney cancer. Written as DNA, the CDR3 is TGTGCCAGCAGCTTCGGGACAAAAGGCACCGGGGAGCTGTTTTTT. Its translation: CASSFGTKGTGELFF.